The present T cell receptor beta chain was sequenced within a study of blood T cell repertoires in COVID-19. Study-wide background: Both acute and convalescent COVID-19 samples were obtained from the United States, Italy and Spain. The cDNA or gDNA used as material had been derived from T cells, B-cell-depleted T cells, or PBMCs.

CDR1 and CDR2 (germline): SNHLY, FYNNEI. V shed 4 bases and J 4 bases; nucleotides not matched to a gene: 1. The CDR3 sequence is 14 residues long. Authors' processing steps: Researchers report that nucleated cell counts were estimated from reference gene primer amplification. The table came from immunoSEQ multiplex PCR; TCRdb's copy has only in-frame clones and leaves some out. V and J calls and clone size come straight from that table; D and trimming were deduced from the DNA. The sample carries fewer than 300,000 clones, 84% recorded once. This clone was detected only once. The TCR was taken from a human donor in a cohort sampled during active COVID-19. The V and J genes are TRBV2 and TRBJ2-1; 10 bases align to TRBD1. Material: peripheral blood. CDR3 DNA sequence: TGTGCCAGCAGTGGGACAGGGGGGTACAATGAGCAGTTCTTC. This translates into CASSGTGGYNEQFF.